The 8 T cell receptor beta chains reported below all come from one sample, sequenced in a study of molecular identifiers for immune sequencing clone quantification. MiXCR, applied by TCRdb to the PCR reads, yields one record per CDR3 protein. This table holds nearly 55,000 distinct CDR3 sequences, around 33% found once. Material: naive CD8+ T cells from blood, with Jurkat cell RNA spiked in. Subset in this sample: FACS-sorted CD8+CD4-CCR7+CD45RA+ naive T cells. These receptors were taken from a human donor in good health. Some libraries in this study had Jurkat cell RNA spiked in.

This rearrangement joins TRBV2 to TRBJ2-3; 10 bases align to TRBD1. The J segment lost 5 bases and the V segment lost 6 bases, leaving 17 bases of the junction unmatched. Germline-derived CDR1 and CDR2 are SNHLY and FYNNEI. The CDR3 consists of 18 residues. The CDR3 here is CASRVVLAGTGELDTQYF. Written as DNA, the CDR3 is TGTGCCAGCAGGGTGGTTCTCGCCGGGACAGGGGAGTTAGATACGCAGTATTTT.

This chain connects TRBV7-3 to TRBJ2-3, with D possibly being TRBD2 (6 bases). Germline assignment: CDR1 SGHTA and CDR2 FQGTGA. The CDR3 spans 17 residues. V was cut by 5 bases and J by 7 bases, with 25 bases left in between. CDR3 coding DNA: TGTGCCAGCAGCCCACGCTACGGGGGAGTCCTTGGAAATACGCAGTATTTT. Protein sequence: CASSPRYGGVLGNTQYF. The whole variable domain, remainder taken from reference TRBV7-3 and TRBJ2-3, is GAGVSQTPSNKVTEKGKYVELRCDPISGHTALYWYRQSLGQGPEFLIYFQGTGAADDSGLPNDRFFAVRPEGSVSTLKIQRTERGDSAVYLCASSPRYGGVLGNTQYFGPGTRLTVL.

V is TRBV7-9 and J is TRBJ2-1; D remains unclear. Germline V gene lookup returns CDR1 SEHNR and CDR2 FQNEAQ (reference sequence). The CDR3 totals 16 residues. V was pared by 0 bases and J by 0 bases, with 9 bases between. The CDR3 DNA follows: TGTGCCAGCAGCTTAGCCCATTATAGCTCCTACAATGAGCAGTTCTTC. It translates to CASSLAHYSSYNEQFF.

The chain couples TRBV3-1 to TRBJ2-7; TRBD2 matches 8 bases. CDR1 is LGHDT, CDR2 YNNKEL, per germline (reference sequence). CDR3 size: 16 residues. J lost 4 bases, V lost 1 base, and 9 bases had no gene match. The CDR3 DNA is TGTGCCAGCAGCCAAGGGGAAGCGGGAGAGGGTTACGAGCAGTACTTC. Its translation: CASSQGEAGEGYEQYF.

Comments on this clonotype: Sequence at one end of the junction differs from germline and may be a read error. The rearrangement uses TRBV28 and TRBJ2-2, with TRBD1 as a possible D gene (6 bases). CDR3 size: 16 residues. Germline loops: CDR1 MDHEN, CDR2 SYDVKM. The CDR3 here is CASTPLGHPNTRELFF. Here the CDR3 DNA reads TGTGCCAGCACCCCCTTGGGACACCCGAACACCAGGGAGCTGTTTTTT.

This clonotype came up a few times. CDR3 nucleotide sequence: TGTGCCAGCAGCTTCCGGGACACGGAGAGCACAGATACGCAGTATTTT. Translating gives CASSFRDTESTDTQYF. V and J are TRBV13 and TRBJ2-3; TRBD1 might be the D (6 bases). Trimming took off 3 bases at V and 0 bases at J, with 13 bases between the two ends. CDR3 length: 16 amino acids. The germline CDR1 and CDR2 sequences are PRHDT and FYEKMQ (reference sequence).

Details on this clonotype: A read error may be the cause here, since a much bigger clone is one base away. The DNA of the CDR3 is TGTGTCAGCAGTTACACGCCGGGAACCCCTTACGAGCAGTACTTC. As protein: CVSSYTPGTPYEQYF. The chain couples TRBV6-5 to TRBJ2-7; D might be TRBD2 (5 bases). CDR3 length: 15 amino acids. Looked up from germline, CDR1 is MNHEY and CDR2 is SVGAGI.

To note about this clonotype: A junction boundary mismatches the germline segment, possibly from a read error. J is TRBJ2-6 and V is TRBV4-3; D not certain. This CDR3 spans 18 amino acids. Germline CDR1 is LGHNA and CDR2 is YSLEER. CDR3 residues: CARSQVRVSSSGANVLTF. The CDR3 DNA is TGCGCCAGAAGCCAAGTAAGAGTGAGTAGCTCTGGGGCCAACGTCCTGACTTTC.